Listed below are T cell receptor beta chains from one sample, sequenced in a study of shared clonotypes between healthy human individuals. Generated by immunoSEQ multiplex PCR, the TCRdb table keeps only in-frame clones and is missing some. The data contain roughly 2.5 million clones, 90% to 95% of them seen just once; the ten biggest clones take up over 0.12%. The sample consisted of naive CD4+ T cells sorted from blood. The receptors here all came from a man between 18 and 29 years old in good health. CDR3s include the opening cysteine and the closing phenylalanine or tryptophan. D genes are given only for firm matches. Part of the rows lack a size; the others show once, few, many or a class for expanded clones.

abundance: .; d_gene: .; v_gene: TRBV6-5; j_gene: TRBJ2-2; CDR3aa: CASRMEENTGELFF; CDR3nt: TGTGCCAGCAGAATGGAGGAGAACACCGGGGAGCTGTTTTTT
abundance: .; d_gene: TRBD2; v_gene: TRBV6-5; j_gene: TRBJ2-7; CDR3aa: CASSYSERGGYEQYF; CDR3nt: TGTGCCAGCAGTTACTCGGAGCGCGGGGGCTACGAGCAGTACTTC
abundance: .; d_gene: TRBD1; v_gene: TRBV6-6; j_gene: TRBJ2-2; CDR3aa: CASNTQGAHAGELFF; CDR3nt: TGTGCCAGCAATACCCAGGGGGCGCACGCCGGGGAGCTGTTTTTT
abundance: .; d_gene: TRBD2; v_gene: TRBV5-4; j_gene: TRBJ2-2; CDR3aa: CASSSLTSGGAAELFF; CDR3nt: TGTGCCAGCAGCTCCCTGACTAGCGGGGGGGCCGCGGAGCTGTTTTTT
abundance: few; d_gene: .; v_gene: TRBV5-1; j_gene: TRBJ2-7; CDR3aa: CASSLARGYEQYF; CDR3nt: TGCGCCAGCAGCTTGGCCCGCGGCTACGAGCAGTACTTC
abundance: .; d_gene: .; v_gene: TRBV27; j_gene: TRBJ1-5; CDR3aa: CASSALGLDGDQPQHF; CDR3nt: TGTGCCAGCAGCGCCCTCGGGCTAGATGGCGATCAGCCCCAGCATTTT
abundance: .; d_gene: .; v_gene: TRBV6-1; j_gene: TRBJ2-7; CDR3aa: CASSVGTLPRLEQYF; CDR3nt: TGTGCCAGCAGTGTAGGAACCCTACCAAGGTTGGAGCAGTACTTC
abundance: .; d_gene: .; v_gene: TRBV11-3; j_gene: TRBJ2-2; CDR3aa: CASSLVTGELFF; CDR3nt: TGTGCCAGCAGCTTAGTGACCGGGGAGCTGTTTTTT
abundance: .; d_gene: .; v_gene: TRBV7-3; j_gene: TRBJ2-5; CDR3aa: CASSLLPGPQETQYF; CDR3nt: TGTGCCAGCAGCTTACTACCGGGGCCCCAAGAGACCCAGTACTTC
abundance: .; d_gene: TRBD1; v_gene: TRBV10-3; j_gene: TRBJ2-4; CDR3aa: CAISESLVQGSDKNIQYF; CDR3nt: TGTGCCATCAGTGAGTCTCTGGTACAGGGGTCGGACAAAAACATTCAGTACTTC